This TCR beta chain was observed in a study of blood T cells in healthy people across ages. The CDR3 consists of 12 residues. V was cut by 4 bases and J by 5 bases, with 10 bases left in between. The V gene's germline CDR1 is SGHRS and CDR2 YFSETQ. This clonotype was observed many times. Then a second PCR, running roughly 6 to 11 cycles, was carried out with a sample-barcoded 5' primer and a J-beta primer mix. TCRdb reanalysed the 5' RACE reads using MiXCR and keeps one entry per CDR3 protein. The table lists 710,000 or so distinct CDR3 sequences, 32% of them singletons. This rearrangement joins TRBV5-1 to TRBJ2-7; tentative D call: TRBD1 (6 bases). The clonotype was recovered from an elderly woman in good health. Sample: blood. In nucleotides, the CDR3 is TGCGCCAGCAGCGCCAGGGGCGACGAGCAGTACTTC. Translating it yields CASSARGDEQYF.